This passage covers 22 T cell receptor beta chains from one sample sequenced in a study of blood T cell repertoires in COVID-19. Profiling relied on immunoSEQ multiplex PCR, and the TCRdb table lists in-frame clones only, not all of them. Here the sample spans 200,000 to 300,000 clones, around 85% being singletons. Sequenced input: peripheral blood. The receptors stem from an elderly woman with acute or convalescent COVID-19.

The genes are TRBV3-1 (or the pseudogene TRBV3-2) and TRBJ2-7, with D maybe TRBD2 (5 bases). With 0 bases removed from V and 7 bases from J, the gap between germline ends came to 22 bases. Germline CDR1 reads LGHDT; CDR2 reads YNNKEL (reference sequence). This CDR3 comprises 17 residues. The CDR3 bases are TGTGCCAGCAGCCAAGATCACGGAGGCTACCCCCCTTGGGAGCAGTACTTC. Translation gives CASSQDHGGYPPWEQYF.

This chain links TRBV27 with TRBJ1-1; a possible D gene is TRBD1 (6 bases). The CDR3 has 16 amino acids. V was pared by 6 bases and J by 0 bases, with 17 bases between. CDR1 MNHEY and CDR2 SMNVEV come from the germline V gene (reference sequence). The DNA for the CDR3 is TGTGCCAGCAGCCGGGGGGGGGCTTACATGAACACTGAAGCTTTCTTT. It codes for CASSRGGAYMNTEAFF.

The chain links TRBV4-2 to TRBJ2-1, with TRBD2 identical over 11 bases. Trimming at V came to 0 bases and at J to 7 bases, leaving 2 bases not matched to a gene. This CDR3 contains 15 residues. CDR1 LGHNA and CDR2 YNFKEQ come from the germline V gene. The CDR3 nucleotides are TGTGCCAGCAGCCAAGAGACTAGCGGGACAAATGAGCAGTTCTTC. This sequence encodes CASSQETSGTNEQFF.

The genes are TRBV28 and TRBJ1-5; TRBD1 matches 9 bases. The CDR3 spans 15 residues. Germline loops: CDR1 MDHEN, CDR2 SYDVKM. Trimming cost V 4 bases and J 11 bases; bases outside gene matches: 12. The DNA of the CDR3 is TGTGCCAGCAGTTCCGGGACAGGGCCCACGAGAGCCCAGCATTTT. Its translation: CASSSGTGPTRAQHF.

This chain links TRBV2 with TRBJ2-5; a possible D gene is TRBD1 (5 bases). V lost 8 bases to trimming and J lost 1 base, with 11 bases between them. The CDR3 contains 13 residues. CDR1 SNHLY and CDR2 FYNNEI come from the germline V gene. This chain's CDR3 is CASQWGFQETQYF. The CDR3 coding sequence is TGTGCCAGCCAGTGGGGCTTCCAAGAGACCCAGTACTTC.

This rearrangement joins TRBV4-2 to TRBJ1-5, with TRBD1 identical over 9 bases. The CDR3 runs to 15 residues. CDR1 and CDR2 (germline): LGHNA, YNFKEQ. J lost 7 bases, V lost 4 bases, and 8 bases had no gene match. The CDR3 protein is CASSPGQGTEQPQHF. Here the CDR3 DNA reads TGTGCCAGCAGCCCGGGACAGGGCACTGAGCAGCCCCAGCATTTT.

The V call is TRBV9, the J call TRBJ2-1; 11 bases map to TRBD2. Germline V lookup: CDR1 SGDLS, CDR2 YYNGEE. Trimming took 0 bases from V and 7 from J; bases not matched to a gene: 3. The CDR3 contains 15 residues. The chain's CDR3 is CASSVASGRRNEQFF. CDR3 coding DNA: TGTGCCAGCAGCGTAGCTAGCGGGAGGAGGAATGAGCAGTTCTTC.

This chain links TRBV11-2 with TRBJ1-1, with D possibly being TRBD1 (5 bases). Germline lookup yields CDR1 SGHAT and CDR2 FQNNGV. The CDR3 has 14 amino acids. V dropped 2 bases and J dropped 1 base, with 8 bases sitting between them. The CDR3 protein is CASSLRRGNTEAFF. The CDR3 nucleotides are TGTGCCAGCAGCTTACGAAGGGGGAACACTGAAGCTTTCTTT.

V usage is TRBV19 and J usage is TRBJ1-1; 10 bases match TRBD1. The V and J ends lost 6 bases and 4 bases, in that order; junction bases with no gene match: 2. This CDR3 is 13 amino acids long. CDR1 and CDR2 from the germline V gene are LNHDA and SQIVND (reference sequence). Here the CDR3 DNA reads TGTGCCAGTAGAAGGACAGGGGGCACTGAAGCTTTCTTT. This sequence encodes CASRRTGGTEAFF.

The rearrangement links TRBV21-1 to TRBJ2-3; TRBD1, as called in the table, went unchecked against the DNA. TRBV21-1 is a known pseudogene. This CDR3 is 14 amino acids long. The CDR3 coding sequence is TGTGCCACGTACCGGGACAGGTATATGGATACGCAGTATTTT. Amino acid sequence: CATYRDRYMDTQYF.

This clone turned up a few times. The J gene is TRBJ2-7, the V gene TRBV5-5; D is perhaps TRBD2 (6 bases). The CDR3 is 14 residues long. Deletions cut 6 bases from V and 2 bases from J, with 15 bases between. Germline CDR1 and CDR2: SGHKS and YYEKEE (reference sequence). CDR3 sequence: CASTRGVIAYEQYF. The CDR3 coding sequence is TGTGCCAGCACCCGCGGGGTCATTGCCTACGAGCAGTACTTC. Full variable domain (missing parts from reference TRBV5-5 and TRBJ2-7): DAGVTQSPTHLIKTRGQQVTLRCSPISGHKSVSWYQQVLGQGPQFIFQYYEKEERGRGNFPDRFSARQFPNYSSELNVNALLLGDSALYLCASTRGVIAYEQYFGPGTRLTVT.

The count of this clone is one. This sequence joins TRBV5-1 and TRBJ1-2, with D unresolved. The CDR3 is 14 amino acids. The V gene's germline CDR1 is SGHRS and CDR2 YFSETQ. V gave up 4 bases and J gave up 0 bases, with 10 bases separating them. Written as DNA, the CDR3 is TGCGCCAGCAGCCCTAGCGGAGCTAACTATGGCTACACCTTC. Its protein is CASSPSGANYGYTF. Filled out from reference TRBV5-1 and TRBJ1-2, the complete variable domain reads KAGVTQTPRYLIKTRGQQVTLSCSPISGHRSVSWYQQTPGQGLQFLFEYFSETQRNKGNFPGRFSGRQFSNSRSEMNVSTLELGDSALYLCASSPSGANYGYTFGSGTRLTVV.

The genes are TRBV7-3 and TRBJ2-1; 11 nucleotides agree with TRBD1. In germline, CDR1 is SGHTA, CDR2 FQGTGA. The CDR3 loop spans 16 amino acids. Trimming cost V 1 base and J 7 bases; bases outside gene matches: 6. The CDR3 is CASSLNGQGAYNEQFF. CDR3 in DNA: TGTGCCAGCAGCTTAAATGGACAGGGGGCTTATAATGAGCAGTTCTTC.

This clone was detected once. The V and J genes are TRBV6-5 and TRBJ2-7, with 7 bases aligning to TRBD2. The ends lost 9 bases at V and 6 bases at J; junction bases unmatched: 8. The CDR3 length is 12 residues. CDR1 is MNHEY, CDR2 SVGAGI, per germline. CDR3 region: CASKRGVREQYF. CDR3 in DNA: TGTGCCAGTAAACGGGGGGTCCGCGAGCAGTACTTC.

The chain combines TRBV7-2 with TRBJ2-3; 7 bases are shared with TRBD2. With V trimmed by 6 bases and J by 4 bases, 13 bases remained unmatched. The germline V gene encodes CDR1 SGHTA and CDR2 FQGNSA. The CDR3 totals 16 residues. CDR3 protein: CASRLSSGDTADTQYF. DNA for the CDR3: TGTGCCAGCAGGTTGTCTAGCGGTGATACCGCAGATACGCAGTATTTT.

The chain uses TRBV29-1 and TRBJ1-3; D is unclear. This CDR3 is 14 amino acids long. Germline V gives CDR1 SQVTM, CDR2 ANQGSEA. Trimming removed 4 bases from V and 0 bases from J, with 10 bases in between. The CDR3 bases are TGCAGCGTTGTAATAGGCGGCTCTGGAAACACCATATATTTT. Translation gives CSVVIGGSGNTIYF.

V is TRBV5-1 and J is TRBJ2-7; D unresolved. This CDR3 contains 13 residues. Trimming removed 4 bases from V and 5 bases from J, with 13 bases in between. Germline loops: CDR1 SGHRS, CDR2 YFSETQ. CDR3 residues: CASSREALHEQYF. The CDR3 nucleotides are TGCGCCAGCAGCAGAGAAGCCCTCCACGAGCAGTACTTC.

This chain links TRBV7-9 with TRBJ2-2; 8 nucleotides line up with TRBD2. J gave up 6 bases and V 1 base, and 4 bases lay outside the gene matches. The germline CDR1 and CDR2 sequences are SEHNR and FQNEAQ (reference sequence). The CDR3 contains 15 residues. CDR3 sequence reads: CASSLDGGASGELFF. CDR3 sequence (DNA): TGTGCCAGCAGCTTAGACGGGGGGGCATCCGGGGAGCTGTTTTTT.

The V call is TRBV10-1, the J call TRBJ1-3, with 12 bases matching TRBD1. The V and J ends lost 10 bases and 2 bases, in that order; junction bases with no gene match: 9. The CDR3 extends over 16 amino acids. Germline V gives CDR1 WNHNN, CDR2 SYGVQD (reference sequence). CDR3 nucleotide sequence: TGCGCCAACTCATCGGGACAGGGGGCAGCTGGAAACACCATATATTTT. As protein: CANSSGQGAAGNTIYF.

This chain joins TRBV7-9 and TRBJ1-2; D call uncertain. Germline assignment: CDR1 SEHNR and CDR2 FQNEAQ (reference sequence). V was cut by 1 base and J by 4 bases, with 10 bases left in between. There are 14 residues in the CDR3. CDR3 sequence reads: CASSLGSPGYGYTF. CDR3 in DNA: TGTGCCAGCAGCTTAGGCTCGCCGGGCTATGGCTACACCTTC.

Here the CDR3 DNA reads TGCGCCAGCAGCCAAGAGTGGATACGAGGTGCCCCTCGCACAGATACGCAGTATTTT. Protein: CASSQEWIRGAPRTDTQYF. The V gene is TRBV4-1, the J gene TRBJ2-3, with unresolved D. The germline gives CDR1 MGHRA, CDR2 YSYEKL. Trimming stripped 0 bases from V and 1 base from J, with 20 bases between. This CDR3 spans 19 amino acids.

This chain uses TRBV6-1 with TRBJ1-1; D gene uncertain. Germline CDR1 reads MNHNS; CDR2 reads SASEGT. V lost 3 bases to trimming and J lost 4 bases, with 15 bases between them. The CDR3 contains 15 residues. The CDR3 DNA is TGTGCCAGCAGTGACCCTTTGGACGGGGTCACTGAAGCTTTCTTT. Translation gives CASSDPLDGVTEAFF.